One sample yielded the 22 T cell receptor beta chains listed below, sequenced in a study of T-cell reconstitution after alpha-beta-depleted transplantation in children. Library preparation (for TCRbeta) was performed with unique molecular identifiers. From the PCR reads, TCRdb called clonotypes with MiXCR, one entry per CDR3 protein. The sample holds hundreds of thousands of distinct CDR3 sequences, 9.5% to 13% seen once. The sample was PBMCs, taken before TCRalphabeta/CD19-depleted stem cell transplant. All receptors come from a child younger than two with acute myeloid leukemia, due to receive a stem cell transplant.

Ten or more counts support this clonotype. V gene TRBV7-9 combines with J gene TRBJ1-6; D unresolved. The V end was cut by 3 bases, the J end by 0 bases, with 6 bases between. Per the germline V gene, CDR1 is SEHNR and CDR2 is FQNEAQ (reference sequence). The CDR3 loop spans 15 amino acids. CDR3 amino acids: CASSFASSYNSPLHF. The CDR3 DNA reads TGTGCCAGCAGCTTCGCGAGCTCCTATAATTCACCCCTCCACTTT.

This clonotype was found many times. V gene TRBV11-3 combines with J gene TRBJ1-1; D unresolved. Germline V lookup: CDR1 SGHNT, CDR2 YENEEA. CDR3 size: 15 residues. V lost 5 bases and J lost 11, with 24 bases in between. The CDR3 region has the DNA TGTGCCAGCAGCCAGACATCTCCGGGCCTCGCAAGGGCTTTCTTT. It translates to CASSQTSPGLARAFF.

The sample holds many counts of this clonotype. The rearrangement uses TRBV12-3 or TRBV12-4 and TRBJ2-7; D ambiguous. CDR3 size: 14 residues. The germline V and J ends were trimmed by 5 bases and 6 bases, with 17 bases remaining between them. The CDR3: CASSGLRSRPEQYF. CDR3 coding DNA: TGTGCCAGCAGTGGCCTCCGAAGCAGGCCCGAGCAGTACTTC.

This clonotype showed up many times. The chain is built from TRBV29-1 and TRBJ1-5; D ambiguous. Looked up from germline, CDR1 is SQVTM and CDR2 is ANQGSEA. Trimming took 6 bases from V and 6 from J, leaving 12 bases between them. This CDR3 comprises 12 residues. In DNA, the CDR3 is TGCAGCGTCGGGGAAACGGGTCAGCCCCAGCATTTT. It translates to CSVGETGQPQHF.

The chain joins TRBV11-2 to TRBJ2-1; TRBD2 agrees at 10 bases. Germline V gene data show CDR1 as SGHAT and CDR2 as FQNNGV. J gave up 6 bases and V 5 bases, and 7 bases lay outside the gene matches. This CDR3 region has 15 residues. In DNA form, the CDR3 reads TGTGCCAGCAGCCCTACTAGCGGGGCCTTCAATGAGCAGTTCTTC. This sequence encodes CASSPTSGAFNEQFF.

In its sample, this clonotype was seen many times. The chain couples TRBV5-1 to TRBJ1-6; D is perhaps TRBD1 (5 bases). CDR3 length: 16 residues. The V and J ends lost 0 bases and 5 bases respectively, with 12 bases between them. Germline V lookup: CDR1 SGHRS, CDR2 YFSETQ. The CDR3 here is CASSLAGTPNNSPLHF. As DNA, the CDR3 is TGCGCCAGCAGCTTGGCCGGGACGCCTAATAATTCACCCCTCCACTTT.

This chain joins TRBV11-2 and TRBJ2-7, with D perhaps given as TRBD1 or TRBD2 (5 bases each). V was trimmed by 5 bases and J by 5 bases, leaving 13 bases between them. Looked up from germline, CDR1 is SGHAT and CDR2 is FQNNGV. The CDR3 is made up of 13 amino acids. The CDR3: CASSLLGVDEQYF. In nucleotides, the CDR3 is TGTGCCAGCAGCCTACTAGGGGTCGACGAGCAGTACTTC.

This clonotype has ten or more counts. The rearrangement joins TRBV5-1 to TRBJ2-6, with D perhaps matching TRBD1 (6 bases). V was clipped by 6 bases and J by 0 bases, with 22 bases between them. Germline-derived CDR1 and CDR2 are SGHRS and YFSETQ. The CDR3 contains 19 residues. CDR3 nucleotide sequence: TGCGCCAGCACATATGGATTGCCGGGACACCTCTCTGGGGCCAACGTCCTGACTTTC. Its translation: CASTYGLPGHLSGANVLTF.

This clonotype was recorded many times. V and J are TRBV7-9 and TRBJ2-7; unclear D gene. Germline-derived CDR1 and CDR2 are SEHNR and FQNEAQ (reference sequence). Trimming removed 5 bases at V and 7 bases at J, with 9 bases between. The CDR3 is 11 amino acids. This CDR3 is CASSQYGEQYF. CDR3 nucleotides: TGTGCCAGCAGCCAATACGGAGAGCAGTACTTC.

The sample holds many counts of this clonotype. The rearrangement joins TRBV5-1 to TRBJ2-6, with 9 bases that match TRBD2. After removal of 3 bases from V and 0 bases from J, the junction contained 4 bases not matched to a gene. The CDR3 has 17 residues. Germline V CDR1 and CDR2: SGHRS, YFSETQ. CDR3 in DNA: TGCGCCAGCAGCTCCGGGACTAGCAACTCTGGGGCCAACGTCCTGACTTTC. Translating it yields CASSSGTSNSGANVLTF.

This clonotype was counted ten times or more. The chain links TRBV2 to TRBJ2-1; a weak D match, TRBD2 (5 bases). Per germline, CDR1 SNHLY and CDR2 FYNNEI. V was cut by 7 bases and J by 6 bases, with 7 bases left in between. The CDR3 is made up of 11 amino acids. In DNA form, the CDR3 reads TGTGCCAGCAATCTAGCCAATGAGCAGTTCTTC. Translated: CASNLANEQFF.

This clonotype was seen at least ten times. The chain links TRBV28 to TRBJ2-5; 10 bases are shared with TRBD2. Germline values: CDR1 MDHEN, CDR2 SYDVKM. V lost 4 bases, J lost 5 bases, and 1 base stayed unmatched. This CDR3 comprises 13 residues. CDR3 coding DNA: TGTGCCAGCAGTTATAGCGGGAGGGAGACCCAGTACTTC. This translates into CASSYSGRETQYF.

This clonotype was seen repeatedly, ten times or more. The rearrangement uses TRBV5-1 and TRBJ2-2; D is possibly TRBD2 (6 bases). This CDR3 is built from 14 residues. Germline CDR1 is SGHRS and CDR2 is YFSETQ. The V end was cut by 4 bases, the J end by 4 bases, with 11 bases between. The CDR3 reads CASSPVGGTGELFF. In DNA, the CDR3 is TGCGCCAGCAGCCCTGTCGGGGGCACCGGGGAGCTGTTTTTT. Filled out from reference TRBV5-1 and TRBJ2-2, the complete variable domain reads KAGVTQTPRYLIKTRGQQVTLSCSPISGHRSVSWYQQTPGQGLQFLFEYFSETQRNKGNFPGRFSGRQFSNSRSEMNVSTLELGDSALYLCASSPVGGTGELFFGEGSRLTVL.

This clonotype was recorded many times. The chain has TRBV11-2 and TRBJ2-7; possibly TRBD1 for D (6 bases). Germline values: CDR1 SGHAT, CDR2 FQNNGV. This CDR3 has 16 amino acids. Between the trimmed V and J ends, which lost 5 bases and 2 bases, there was a span of 19 bases. CDR3 loop: CASSGSLLQGAYEQYF. CDR3 sequence (DNA): TGTGCCAGCAGCGGATCCTTATTACAGGGTGCCTACGAGCAGTACTTC.

This clonotype was detected ten times or more. The chain couples TRBV20-1 to TRBJ1-5; the D gene is possibly TRBD1 (6 bases). Germline values: CDR1 DFQATT, CDR2 SNEGSKA (reference sequence). This CDR3 has 15 residues. Trimming stripped 1 base from V and 4 bases from J, with 14 bases between. The CDR3 DNA reads as TGCAGTGCTAGAGGGGGGGCCAAAGAAAATCAGCCCCAGCATTTT. Translation gives CSARGGAKENQPQHF.

This clonotype has only a few counts. The rearrangement uses TRBV20-1 and TRBJ2-6; D call uncertain. This CDR3 spans 17 amino acids. Germline values: CDR1 DFQATT, CDR2 SNEGSKA (reference sequence). V was trimmed by 2 bases and J by 0 bases, leaving 14 bases between them. This CDR3 is CSARSLGASSGANVLTF. The CDR3 DNA is TGCAGTGCTAGATCCCTCGGCGCTAGCTCTGGGGCCAACGTCCTGACTTTC.

This clonotype was counted ten times or more. This rearrangement joins TRBV29-1 to TRBJ2-1, with 11 bases matching TRBD2. This CDR3 comprises 16 residues. CDR1 and CDR2 (germline): SQVTM, ANQGSEA. Unmatched junction bases numbered 11, after V lost 6 bases and J lost 4 bases. Here the CDR3 DNA reads TGCAGCGTCCCGACTACTAGCGGGAGCAATTACAATGAGCAGTTCTTC. Translation gives CSVPTTSGSNYNEQFF.

This clonotype was seen repeatedly, ten times or more. The chain has TRBV21-1 and TRBJ1-6; the tabulated D call, TRBD1, remains unverified against the DNA. TRBV21-1 is a pseudogene segment. This CDR3 comprises 15 residues. CDR3 bases: TGTGCCAGCAGCAAAGGACAGGGGGCGAATTCACCCCTCCACTTT. The encoded protein is CASSKGQGANSPLHF.

Ten or more counts support this clonotype. V and J are TRBV7-6 and TRBJ1-5; maybe TRBD1 (5 bases). This CDR3 has 14 amino acids. In germline, CDR1 is SGHVS, CDR2 FNYEAQ. V was trimmed by 5 bases and J by 2 bases, leaving 10 bases between them. This chain's CDR3 is CASSPQTGNQPQHF. In nucleotides, the CDR3 is TGTGCCAGCAGCCCGCAGACAGGCAATCAGCCCCAGCATTTT. The complete variable domain, with remaining parts taken from reference TRBV7-6 and TRBJ1-5, reads GAGVSQSPRYKVTKRGQDVALRCDPISGHVSLYWYRQALGQGPEFLTYFNYEAQQDKSGLPNDRFSAERPEGSISTLTIQRTEQRDSAMYRCASSPQTGNQPQHFGDGTRLSIL.

As concerns this clonotype: Being one base from a much bigger clone, this may be a read error. The rearrangement joins TRBV6-5 to TRBJ2-1; no clear D gene. Germline CDR1 reads MNHEY; CDR2 reads SVGAGI. This CDR3 contains 14 residues. The CDR3 coding sequence is TGTGCCAGCAGTTTAGGATCCTCCTACAATGGGCAGTTCTTC. It yields the protein CASSLGSSYNGQFF.

This clonotype was observed a few times. The V call is TRBV28, the J call TRBJ1-5; 7 bases line up with TRBD1. This CDR3 is 15 amino acids long. Germline CDR1 is MDHEN and CDR2 is SYDVKM. V shed 11 bases and J 0 bases; nucleotides not matched to a gene: 10. CDR3 protein: CAARTGLYSNQPQHF. Written as DNA, the CDR3 is TGTGCCGCCCGGACAGGACTTTATAGCAATCAGCCCCAGCATTTT.

This clonotype was counted many times. The rearrangement joins TRBV7-7 to TRBJ2-5, with D perhaps being TRBD1 or TRBD2 (5 bases each). Germline CDR1 and CDR2: SSHAT and FNYEAQ (reference sequence). CDR3 length: 13 amino acids. Trimming cost V 3 bases and J 5 bases, with 10 bases left between them. CDR3 nucleotide sequence: TGTGCCAGCAGCTTGGGGGTCGCGGAGACCCAGTACTTC. It translates to CASSLGVAETQYF.